This TCR beta chain was captured in a study of shared clonotypes between healthy human individuals. Unmatched junction bases numbered 6, after V lost 8 bases and J lost 4 bases. Germline lookup yields CDR1 LNHNV and CDR2 YYDKDF (reference sequence). This CDR3 contains 13 residues. Replicate PCRs were loaded with around 280 ng DNA from unsorted PBMC, about 29,000 T cell genomes. Using immunoSEQ multiplex PCR, the repertoire was profiled, and TCRdb retains in-frame clones only, with some absent. Here the sample spans roughly 500,000 clones, 79% being singletons. This clone occurred a few times. Material: PBMCs. The genes are TRBV15 and TRBJ2-3; 7 nucleotides match TRBD1. This receptor was obtained from a woman between 40 and 55 years old in good health. Some clones in this sample may be carry-over from other donors' samples. CDR3 bases: TGTGCCACCCAGGGGGACGGGGCAGATACGCAGTATTTT. As protein: CATQGDGADTQYF.